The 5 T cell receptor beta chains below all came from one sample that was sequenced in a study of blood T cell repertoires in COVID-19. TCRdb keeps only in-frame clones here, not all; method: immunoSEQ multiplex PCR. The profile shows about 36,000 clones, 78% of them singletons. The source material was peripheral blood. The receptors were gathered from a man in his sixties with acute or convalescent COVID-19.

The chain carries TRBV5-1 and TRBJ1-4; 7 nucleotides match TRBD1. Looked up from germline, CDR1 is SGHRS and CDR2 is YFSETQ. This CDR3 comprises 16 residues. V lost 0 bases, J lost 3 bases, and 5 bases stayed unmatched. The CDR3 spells CASSLETGTANEKLFF. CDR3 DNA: TGCGCCAGCAGCTTGGAGACAGGGACGGCTAATGAAAAACTGTTTTTT.

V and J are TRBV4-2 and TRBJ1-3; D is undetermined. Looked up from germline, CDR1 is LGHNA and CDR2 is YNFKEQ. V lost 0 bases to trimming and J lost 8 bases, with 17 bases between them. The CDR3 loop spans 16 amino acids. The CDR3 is CASSQDSSGRDDTIYF. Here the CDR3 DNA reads TGTGCCAGCAGCCAAGATTCATCCGGGAGGGATGACACCATATATTTT.

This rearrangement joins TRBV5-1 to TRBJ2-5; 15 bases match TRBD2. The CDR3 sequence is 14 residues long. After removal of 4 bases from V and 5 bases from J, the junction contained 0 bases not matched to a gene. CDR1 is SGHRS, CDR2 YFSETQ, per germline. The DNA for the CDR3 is TGCGCCAGCAGCGGGACTAGCGGGAGGGAGACCCAGTACTTC. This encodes CASSGTSGRETQYF.

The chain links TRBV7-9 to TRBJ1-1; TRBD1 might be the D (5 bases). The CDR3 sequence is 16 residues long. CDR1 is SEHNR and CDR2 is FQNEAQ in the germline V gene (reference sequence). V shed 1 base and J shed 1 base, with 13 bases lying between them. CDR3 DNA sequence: TGTGCCAGCAGCTTAGGGATCCAGGGCCGGAACACTGAAGCTTTCTTT. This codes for CASSLGIQGRNTEAFF.

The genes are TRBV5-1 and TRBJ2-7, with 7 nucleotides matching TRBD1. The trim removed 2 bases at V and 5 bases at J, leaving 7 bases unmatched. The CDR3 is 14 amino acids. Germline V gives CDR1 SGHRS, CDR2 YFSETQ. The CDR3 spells CASSFRTGIDEQYF. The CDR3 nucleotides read TGCGCCAGCAGCTTTAGGACAGGAATCGACGAGCAGTACTTC.